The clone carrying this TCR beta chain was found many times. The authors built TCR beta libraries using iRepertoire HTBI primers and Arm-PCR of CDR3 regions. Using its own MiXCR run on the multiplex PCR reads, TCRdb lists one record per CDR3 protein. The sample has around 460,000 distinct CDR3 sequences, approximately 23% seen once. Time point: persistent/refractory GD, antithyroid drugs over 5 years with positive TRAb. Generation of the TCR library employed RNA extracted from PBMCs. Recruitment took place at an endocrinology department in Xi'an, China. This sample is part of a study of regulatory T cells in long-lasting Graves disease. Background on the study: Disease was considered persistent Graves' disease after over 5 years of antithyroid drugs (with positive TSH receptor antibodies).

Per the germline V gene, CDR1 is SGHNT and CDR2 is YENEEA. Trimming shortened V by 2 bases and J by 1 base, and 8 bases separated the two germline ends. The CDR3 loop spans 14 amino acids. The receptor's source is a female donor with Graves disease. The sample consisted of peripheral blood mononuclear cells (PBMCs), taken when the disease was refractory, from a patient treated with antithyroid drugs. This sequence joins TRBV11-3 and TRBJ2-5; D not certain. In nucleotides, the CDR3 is TGTGCCAGCAGCTTAATAAGGGCCCAAGAGACCCAGTACTTC. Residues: CASSLIRAQETQYF.